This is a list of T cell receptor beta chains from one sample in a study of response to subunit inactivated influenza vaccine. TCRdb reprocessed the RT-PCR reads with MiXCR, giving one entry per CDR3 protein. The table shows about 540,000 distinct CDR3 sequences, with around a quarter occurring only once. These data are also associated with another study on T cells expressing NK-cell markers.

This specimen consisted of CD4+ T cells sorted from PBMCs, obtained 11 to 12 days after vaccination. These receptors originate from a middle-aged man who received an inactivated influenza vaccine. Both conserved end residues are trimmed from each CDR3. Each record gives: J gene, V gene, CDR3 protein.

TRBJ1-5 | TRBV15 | ATRGDFNQPQH
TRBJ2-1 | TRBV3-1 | ASSRCRQGAANEQF
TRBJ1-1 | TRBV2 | ASSEIMSTTEAF
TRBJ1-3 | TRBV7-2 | ASSLAAWSGNTIY
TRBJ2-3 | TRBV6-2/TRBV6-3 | ASSYLDREADTQY
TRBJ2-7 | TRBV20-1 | SARDLGGDGEQY
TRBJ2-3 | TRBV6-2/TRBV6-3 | ASSYGLAGVWTDTQY
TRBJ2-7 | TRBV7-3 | ASSSTQYRDSYEQY
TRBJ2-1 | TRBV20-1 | SARDGGRNHNEQF
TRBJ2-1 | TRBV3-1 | ASSQTSGGAYEQF
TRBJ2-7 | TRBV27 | ASTRRASGRAAYEQY
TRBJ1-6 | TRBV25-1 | ASSSRTGRPLH
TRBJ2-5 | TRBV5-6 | ASSSRKRTPQETQY
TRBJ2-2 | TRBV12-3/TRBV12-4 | ASSFGLTANTGELF
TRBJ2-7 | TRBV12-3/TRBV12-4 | ASSLGVIVSEQY
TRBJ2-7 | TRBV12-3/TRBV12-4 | ASSDRDRGPYEQY
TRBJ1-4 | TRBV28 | ASSLGPGPEKLF
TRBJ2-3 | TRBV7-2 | ASSLVRSSADTQY
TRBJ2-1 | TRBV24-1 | ATSDPKGTSRNEQF
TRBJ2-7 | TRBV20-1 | SAEKRLADSYEQY
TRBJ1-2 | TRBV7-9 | ASSHPGTAYGYT
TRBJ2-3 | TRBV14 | ASSQVLAGPADTQY
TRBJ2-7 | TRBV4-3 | ASSQGLTSGGSTSYEQY
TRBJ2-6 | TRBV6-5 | ASSFLRGKGSGANVLT
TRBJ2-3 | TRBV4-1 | ASSQEGRADTQY
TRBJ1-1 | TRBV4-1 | ASSQEGQYNTEAF
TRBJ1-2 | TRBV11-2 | ASSQGRFYLEYT
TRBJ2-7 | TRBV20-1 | SAGRRNYEQY
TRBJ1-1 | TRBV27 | ASSLRKQGARNTEAF